The 21 T cell receptor beta chains given below trace back to one sample, sequenced in a study of T cells in pancreatic ductal adenocarcinoma. The selected patients with pancreatic ductal adenocarcinoma had surgery but no neoadjuvant therapy. Sequencing was performed with immunoSEQ multiplex PCR; in TCRdb, only in-frame clones are kept and a portion is missing. The profile covers around 94,000 clones, with about 95% appearing a single time and around 3.2% taken by the ten largest. The sample was PBMCs. The receptors here all came from a human donor with pancreatic ductal adenocarcinoma.

This rearrangement joins TRBV7-2 to TRBJ2-7, with 10 bases that match TRBD2. With 4 bases clipped from V and 3 bases from J, the junction kept 6 bases outside the gene matches. This CDR3 is 15 amino acids long. The germline CDR1 and CDR2 sequences are SGHTA and FQGNSA. DNA of the CDR3: TGTGCCAGCAGCTCACGGGCTAGCGGGAGCTACGAGCAGTACTTC. Translating it yields CASSSRASGSYEQYF.

V and J are TRBV7-2 and TRBJ2-3, with D unresolved. The germline CDR1 and CDR2 sequences are SGHTA and FQGNSA. CDR3 size: 13 residues. Trimming stripped 2 bases from V and 7 bases from J, with 10 bases between. CDR3 in DNA: TGTGCCAGCAGCTTACCGCAGGTTTATACGCAGTATTTT. Translated, it gives CASSLPQVYTQYF.

The V gene is TRBV6-1, the J gene TRBJ1-5; no definite D call. The V gene's germline CDR1 is MNHNS and CDR2 SASEGT. CDR3 length equals 13 residues. V was trimmed by 6 bases and J by 5 bases, leaving 11 bases between them. The chain's CDR3 is CASRPNEDQPQHF. The CDR3 bases are TGTGCCAGCAGACCTAACGAGGATCAGCCCCAGCATTTT.

The chain combines TRBV5-4 with TRBJ2-2; no clear D. V dropped 1 base and J dropped 4 bases, with 8 bases sitting between them. Germline values: CDR1 SGHNT, CDR2 YYREEE (reference sequence). The CDR3 has 14 amino acids. CDR3 bases: TGTGCCAGCAGCTTGTTTACTGTCACCGGGGAGCTGTTTTTT. Amino acid sequence: CASSLFTVTGELFF.

V is TRBV30 and J is TRBJ2-1; 7 nucleotides match TRBD1. The CDR3 is made up of 17 amino acids. The germline V gene has CDR1 GTSNPN and CDR2 SVGIG (reference sequence). This CDR3 is CALEGGDRISSYNEQFF. The CDR3 coding sequence is TGTGCTCTGGAAGGGGGCGACAGAATATCCTCCTACAATGAGCAGTTCTTC.

V gene TRBV10-3 combines with J gene TRBJ1-2, with D possibly matching TRBD1 (6 bases). Trimming removed 11 bases at V and 6 bases at J, with 19 bases between. The CDR3 has 13 amino acids. From germline, CDR1 is ENHRY and CDR2 SYGVKD. CDR3 DNA sequence: TGTGCCGCGACAAACCGGGCAGGGGATGGCTACACCTTC. This translates into CAATNRAGDGYTF.

The chain carries TRBV5-4 and TRBJ2-2; D is ambiguous. Germline V gene sequence: CDR1 SGHNT, CDR2 YYREEE (reference sequence). The CDR3 contains 14 residues. The V end was cut by 3 bases, the J end by 4 bases, with 10 bases between. The CDR3 here is CASSSQDLTGELFF. In DNA form, the CDR3 reads TGTGCCAGCAGCTCGCAGGATCTCACCGGGGAGCTGTTTTTT.

The chain recombines TRBV28 with TRBJ2-7, with D tentatively TRBD2 (6 bases). This CDR3 has 19 residues. Germline V gene sequence: CDR1 MDHEN, CDR2 SYDVKM. The ends were cut back, 6 bases at V and 0 bases at J, with 27 bases in the middle. CDR3 protein: CASSPRFFTSPQSSYEQYF. CDR3 nucleotides: TGTGCCAGCAGCCCTCGGTTCTTCACTAGCCCCCAAAGCTCCTACGAGCAGTACTTC.

V usage is TRBV18 and J usage is TRBJ2-7, with D perhaps TRBD2 (6 bases). Trimming left V 2 bases short and J 3 bases short, with 11 bases between. The CDR3 has 14 amino acids. Per the germline V gene, CDR1 is KGHSH and CDR2 is LQKENI. The CDR3 protein is CASSPKEGGYEQYF. CDR3 coding DNA: TGTGCCAGCTCACCAAAGGAGGGCGGCTACGAGCAGTACTTC.

The rearrangement joins TRBV7-3 to TRBJ2-7, with a tentative D call TRBD1 (6 bases). Trimming pared 5 bases from V and 0 bases from J, leaving 11 bases between. Germline-derived CDR1 and CDR2 are SGHTA and FQGTGA. The CDR3 runs to 14 residues. In DNA form, the CDR3 reads TGTGCCAGCAGCCCCGACAGGTCCTCCTACGAGCAGTACTTC. Protein sequence: CASSPDRSSYEQYF.

In this sample, this clone turned up once. V usage is TRBV21-1 and J usage is TRBJ2-7; the table assigns TRBD2, which was not confirmed against the DNA. TRBV21-1 is a pseudogene segment. The CDR3 is made up of 16 amino acids. The CDR3 DNA reads TGTGCCAGCAGTTCCGGGACTAGCGGAGCCTCCTACGAGCAGTACTTC. It codes for CASSSGTSGASYEQYF.

This chain connects TRBV9 to TRBJ2-3, with TRBD2 identical over 8 bases. This CDR3 spans 16 amino acids. V lost 2 bases to trimming and J lost 3 bases; unmatched junction nucleotides: 8. The germline V gene encodes CDR1 SGDLS and CDR2 YYNGEE. The chain's CDR3 is CASSVGPGTRTDTQYF. DNA for the CDR3: TGTGCCAGCAGCGTCGGACCCGGGACTAGAACAGATACGCAGTATTTT.

The gene calls are TRBV6-5 and TRBJ1-5, with a weak D call TRBD1 (5 bases). The CDR3 sequence is 16 residues long. The germline V and J ends were trimmed by 0 bases and 9 bases, with 18 bases remaining between them. Germline-derived CDR1 and CDR2 are MNHEY and SVGAGI. The CDR3 is CASSYSPDPAQGPQHF. CDR3 nucleotides: TGTGCCAGCAGTTACTCCCCTGACCCGGCCCAGGGGCCCCAGCATTTT.

This chain connects TRBV9 to TRBJ1-3; D gene uncertain. Trimming removed 1 base at V and 0 bases at J, with 5 bases between. Germline V gives CDR1 SGDLS, CDR2 YYNGEE. This CDR3 is 14 amino acids long. The CDR3 region has the DNA TGTGCCAGCAGCGTAAGACACTCTGGAAACACCATATATTTT. It encodes CASSVRHSGNTIYF.

V gene TRBV9 combines with J gene TRBJ2-2; perhaps TRBD1 as D (6 bases). This CDR3 is 15 amino acids long. CDR1 is SGDLS, CDR2 YYNGEE, per germline. Trimming left V 2 bases short and J 2 bases short, with 10 bases between. CDR3 loop: CASSVGTTNTGELFF. The CDR3 DNA follows: TGTGCCAGCAGCGTGGGGACAACTAACACCGGGGAGCTGTTTTTT.

The chain couples TRBV6-5 to TRBJ2-3; 8 positions match TRBD2. The CDR3 extends over 13 amino acids. CDR1 is MNHEY and CDR2 is SVGAGI in the germline V gene. V lost 5 bases, J lost 8 bases, and 6 bases stayed unmatched. CDR3 protein: CASSNSGGATQYF. The CDR3 nucleotides read TGTGCCAGCAGTAATTCGGGGGGGGCTACGCAGTATTTT.

The CDR3 region is CASSLTGFGYTF. CDR3 bases: TGTGCCAGCAGCTTAACAGGGTTTGGCTACACCTTC. V usage is TRBV5-8 and J usage is TRBJ1-2; D is possibly TRBD1 (6 bases). V was pared by 2 bases and J by 7 bases, with 9 bases between. The CDR3 runs to 12 residues. In germline, CDR1 is SGHTS, CDR2 YDEGEE.

V gene TRBV19 combines with J gene TRBJ2-5; 7 bases are shared with TRBD1. This CDR3 region has 14 residues. After removal of 6 bases from V and 1 base from J, the junction contained 5 bases not matched to a gene. The germline V gene has CDR1 LNHDA and CDR2 SQIVND (reference sequence). The CDR3 region is CASRAGTAQETQYF. Here the CDR3 DNA reads TGTGCCAGTAGAGCCGGGACAGCCCAAGAGACCCAGTACTTC.

The rearrangement links TRBV6-7 to TRBJ2-7; 9 positions agree with TRBD2. TRBV6-7 is identified as an open reading frame with a role that is uncertain. The CDR3 has 16 residues. The V gene end was trimmed by 2 bases and the J gene end by 6 bases; junction bases not matched to a gene: 11. The CDR3 DNA sequence: TGTGCCAGCAGTTACCCTCGGCTAGCGGGAATAGGCGAGCAGTACTTC. This codes for CASSYPRLAGIGEQYF.

The chain combines TRBV11-2 with TRBJ2-6, with no clear D. This CDR3 is 15 amino acids long. V lost 1 base and J lost 0, with 4 bases in between. Germline V gene data show CDR1 as SGHAT and CDR2 as FQNNGV. CDR3 DNA: TGTGCCAGCAGCTTAGCAGGCTCTGGGGCCAACGTCCTGACTTTC. The encoded protein is CASSLAGSGANVLTF.

The gene calls are TRBV18 and TRBJ1-2; no clear D. The CDR3 length is 15 residues. Germline loops: CDR1 KGHSH, CDR2 LQKENI. V lost 5 bases and J 2 bases, leaving 15 bases between the germline ends. The CDR3 sequence is CASSTSREGNYGYTF. CDR3 nucleotides: TGTGCCAGCTCAACGTCGCGGGAAGGGAACTATGGCTACACCTTC.